A single sample gave rise to the 3 T cell receptor beta chains below, sequenced in a study of blood T cells in healthy people across ages. The second PCR ran about 6 to 11 cycles with a sample-barcoded 5' primer and J-beta primers. One entry per CDR3 protein, called by TCRdb with MiXCR from the 5' RACE reads. The sample records some 1.4 million distinct CDR3 sequences, approximately 38% being singletons. The sample taken for sequencing was blood. The receptors originated from a woman between 18 and 30 years old in good health.

The V call is TRBV5-5, the J call TRBJ2-7, with D unresolved. The germline V gene encodes CDR1 SGHKS and CDR2 YYEKEE (reference sequence). Trimming stripped 4 bases from V and 2 bases from J, with 13 bases between. CDR3 length equals 14 residues. CDR3 protein: CASSPELSAYEQYF. The CDR3 DNA sequence: TGTGCCAGCAGCCCTGAACTCTCCGCCTACGAGCAGTACTTC.

This clonotype occurred once. The chain uses TRBV7-8 and TRBJ2-5; TRBD2 is a possible D gene (6 bases). The CDR3 length is 18 residues. Per the germline V gene, CDR1 is SGHVS and CDR2 is FQNEAQ. Trimming left V 1 base short and J 3 bases short, with 21 bases between. The CDR3 DNA reads TGTGCCAGCAGCTTAGTCTCCTTACTAGCACCTGAGAAAGAGACCCAGTACTTC. It specifies CASSLVSLLAPEKETQYF.

This rearrangement joins TRBV4-2 to TRBJ1-5, with a tentative D call TRBD1 (6 bases). CDR3 length equals 15 residues. Per the germline V gene, CDR1 is LGHNA and CDR2 is YNFKEQ. V lost 0 bases, J lost 7 bases, and 13 bases lay in between. The CDR3 loop is CASSQDLRGRQPQHF. CDR3 DNA sequence: TGTGCCAGCAGCCAAGATTTGAGGGGGAGACAGCCCCAGCATTTT.